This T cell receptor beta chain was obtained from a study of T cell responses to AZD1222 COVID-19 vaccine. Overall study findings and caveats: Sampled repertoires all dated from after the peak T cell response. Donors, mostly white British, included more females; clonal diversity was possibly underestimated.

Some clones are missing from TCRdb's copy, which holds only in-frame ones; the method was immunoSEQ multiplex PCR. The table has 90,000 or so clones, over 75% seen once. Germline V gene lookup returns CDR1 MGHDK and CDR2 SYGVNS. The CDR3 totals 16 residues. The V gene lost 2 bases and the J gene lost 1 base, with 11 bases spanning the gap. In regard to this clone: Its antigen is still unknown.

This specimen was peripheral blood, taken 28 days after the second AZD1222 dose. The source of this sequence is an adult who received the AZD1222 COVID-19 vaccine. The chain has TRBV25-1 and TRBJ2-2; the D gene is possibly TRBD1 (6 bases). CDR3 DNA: TGTGCCAGCAGTGAAACCGGGACACTGAACACCGGGGAGCTGTTTTTT. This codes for CASSETGTLNTGELFF.